This entry lists 9 T cell receptor beta chains sequenced from one sample in a study of a mutant IDH1 vaccine in newly diagnosed glioma. Some clones are missing from TCRdb's copy, which holds only in-frame ones; the method was immunoSEQ multiplex PCR. This repertoire shows some 19,000 clones, roughly 84% found once; its top ten account for about 5.4%. Time point meaning: baseline, week 1 (first vaccination visit). Regarding treatment: pre-vaccination baseline after standard-of-care therapy. Sequenced here: PBMCs, sampled from a glioma patient treated with radiotherapy, temozolomide or both. The receptors derive from a man aged 40-55 years with glioma.

The chain couples TRBV19 to TRBJ2-5; D is tentatively TRBD1 or TRBD2 (5 bases each). CDR1 and CDR2 from the germline V gene are LNHDA and SQIVND (reference sequence). V shed 7 bases and J shed 3 bases, with 12 bases lying between them. This CDR3 has 13 residues. The CDR3 sequence: CASTDGGKETQYF. CDR3 in DNA: TGTGCCAGTACCGATGGGGGTAAAGAGACCCAGTACTTC. Complete variable domain (other parts from reference TRBV19 and TRBJ2-5): DGGITQSPKYLFRKEGQNVTLSCEQNLNHDAMYWYRQDPGQGLRLIYYSQIVNDFQKGDIAEGYSVSREKKESFPLTVTSAQKNPTAFYLCASTDGGKETQYFGPGTRLLVL.

The genes are TRBV9 and TRBJ2-1; D is possibly TRBD2 (5 bases). CDR1 is SGDLS and CDR2 is YYNGEE in the germline V gene. Trimming left V 2 bases short and J 7 bases short, with 13 bases between. The CDR3 totals 14 residues. The CDR3: CASSVGDPGNEQFF. For the CDR3, the DNA is TGTGCCAGCAGCGTGGGAGACCCGGGTAATGAGCAGTTCTTC.

DNA for the CDR3: TGTGCCAGCAGTCCCGGGACCGCCGGGATTGAGCAGTTCTTC. Its protein is CASSPGTAGIEQFF. V gene TRBV27 combines with J gene TRBJ2-1; perhaps D is TRBD1 or TRBD2 (5 bases each). There are 14 residues in the CDR3. Looked up from germline, CDR1 is MNHEY and CDR2 is SMNVEV (reference sequence). Trimming pared 5 bases from V and 9 bases from J, leaving 17 bases between.

This rearrangement joins TRBV6-1 to TRBJ1-6; the match to TRBD1 covers 9 bases. The CDR3 loop spans 17 amino acids. From germline, CDR1 is MNHNS and CDR2 SASEGT. With 2 bases clipped from V and 4 bases from J, the junction kept 6 bases outside the gene matches. CDR3 residues: CASSEYGQGLYNSPLHF. In nucleotides, the CDR3 is TGTGCCAGCAGTGAATATGGACAGGGGTTATATAATTCACCCCTCCACTTT.

V gene TRBV5-1 combines with J gene TRBJ2-1; 8 bases are a match to TRBD1. CDR3 length: 14 amino acids. Germline V CDR1 and CDR2: SGHRS, YFSETQ. J lost 7 bases, V lost 4 bases, and 7 bases had no gene match. CDR3 loop: CASSPGQGWNEQFF. The CDR3 nucleotides read TGCGCCAGCAGCCCAGGACAGGGTTGGAATGAGCAGTTCTTC.

The chain joins TRBV2 to TRBJ1-5, with unresolved D. The CDR3 sequence is 14 residues long. Germline assignment: CDR1 SNHLY and CDR2 FYNNEI. V was shortened by 7 bases and J by 5 bases, with 15 bases between the two germline ends. CDR3 coding DNA: TGTGCCAGCACCGAGGTACAGCCCCATCAGCCCCAGCATTTT. Its protein is CASTEVQPHQPQHF.

The chain is built from TRBV30 and TRBJ1-5; D is undetermined. The CDR3 is 13 amino acids. Germline V gene sequence: CDR1 GTSNPN, CDR2 SVGIG (reference sequence). With 2 bases removed from V and 6 bases from J, the gap between germline ends came to 11 bases. The CDR3 DNA is TGTGCCTGGAGTCCACCGGAACGTCAGCCCCAGCATTTT. It is translated as CAWSPPERQPQHF.

The chain employs TRBV29-1 and TRBJ2-1, with no clear D. This CDR3 region has 13 residues. Trimming took off 3 bases at V and 0 bases at J, with 6 bases between the two ends. Per the germline V gene, CDR1 is SQVTM and CDR2 is ANQGSEA. CDR3: CSVDASSYNEQFF. CDR3 nucleotide sequence: TGCAGCGTTGACGCCAGCTCCTACAATGAGCAGTTCTTC.

This chain uses TRBV6-5 with TRBJ1-1, with TRBD1 identical over 8 bases. V shed 4 bases and J 5 bases; nucleotides not matched to a gene: 6. CDR3 size: 14 residues. Germline V gene lookup returns CDR1 MNHEY and CDR2 SVGAGI. CDR3 sequence reads: CASSWDRKGTEAFF. CDR3 bases: TGTGCCAGCAGTTGGGACAGGAAGGGGACTGAAGCTTTCTTT.